These 16 T cell receptor beta chains came from one sample sequenced in a study of T cell responses to AZD1222 COVID-19 vaccine. The protocol was immunoSEQ multiplex PCR, while the TCRdb copy is restricted to in-frame clones and leaves out a portion. The sample holds 50,000 or so clones, around nine tenths seen once. Source: peripheral blood, taken 28 days after the second AZD1222 dose. These TCRs come from an adult who received the AZD1222 COVID-19 vaccine.

This chain links TRBV24-1 with TRBJ2-3; tentative D call: TRBD1 (6 bases). The CDR3 totals 13 residues. Germline-derived CDR1 and CDR2 are KGHDR and SFDVKD. The V and J ends lost 4 bases and 2 bases respectively, with 6 bases between them. The DNA of the CDR3 is TGTGCCACCAGTGAGGGGGCCACAGATACGCAGTATTTT. Translation: CATSEGATDTQYF.

This chain links TRBV14 with TRBJ1-4, with D hard to call. Trimming took off 4 bases at V and 7 bases at J, with 10 bases between the two ends. CDR3 length: 13 residues. CDR1 SGHDN and CDR2 FVKESK come from the germline V gene. The DNA for the CDR3 is TGTGCCAGCAGCCGTGGACCCGCTGAAAAACTGTTTTTT. The encoded protein is CASSRGPAEKLFF.

V is TRBV4-1 and J is TRBJ2-1; 16 bases are shared with TRBD2. The trim removed 3 bases at V and 4 bases at J, leaving 3 bases unmatched. Germline lookup yields CDR1 MGHRA and CDR2 YSYEKL. The CDR3 covers 17 residues. This CDR3 reads CASSHAGLAGGYNEQFF. CDR3 DNA: TGCGCCAGCAGCCATGCGGGACTAGCGGGGGGGTACAATGAGCAGTTCTTC.

The chain carries TRBV28 and TRBJ2-7, with unresolved D. Germline V gene data show CDR1 as MDHEN and CDR2 as SYDVKM. Trimming left V 2 bases short and J 6 bases short, with 11 bases between. The CDR3 loop spans 13 amino acids. CDR3 nucleotides: TGTGCCAGCAGTTTACCCCCGTGGCCCGAGCAGTACTTC. This codes for CASSLPPWPEQYF.

The chain has TRBV4-3 and TRBJ2-3, with a tentative D call TRBD2 (7 bases). The CDR3 length is 13 residues. Germline V gene lookup returns CDR1 LGHNA and CDR2 YSLEER. Trimming stripped 4 bases from V and 10 bases from J, with 15 bases between. The CDR3 sequence is CASSPGERGAQYF. CDR3 in DNA: TGCGCCAGCAGCCCAGGGGAGCGGGGCGCGCAGTATTTT.

The chain joins TRBV4-1 to TRBJ2-3, with a possible D match to TRBD1 (5 bases). The CDR3 spans 15 residues. V was cut by 2 bases and J by 0 bases, with 9 bases left in between. The V gene's germline CDR1 is MGHRA and CDR2 YSYEKL. This CDR3 reads CASSQRQISTDTQYF. The CDR3 DNA sequence: TGCGCCAGCAGCCAAAGACAGATTAGCACAGATACGCAGTATTTT.

This rearrangement joins TRBV7-2 to TRBJ2-3; D may be TRBD2 (6 bases). Trimming removed 3 bases at V and 0 bases at J, with 10 bases between. The CDR3 covers 15 residues. Germline assignment: CDR1 SGHTA and CDR2 FQGNSA. The DNA of the CDR3 is TGTGCCAGCAGCTTCGGTGGACTAAGCACAGATACGCAGTATTTT. Translating it yields CASSFGGLSTDTQYF.

This clone appeared a single time. The rearrangement joins TRBV21-1 to TRBJ2-3; TRBD1, the table's D call, lacks a check against the DNA. TRBV21-1 constitutes a pseudogene. The CDR3 extends over 18 amino acids. The CDR3 sequence is CASSTGTVGAFFKDTQYF. The CDR3 bases are TGTGCCAGCAGCACCGGGACAGTGGGTGCATTTTTCAAAGATACGCAGTATTTT.

The rearrangement links TRBV12-3 or TRBV12-4 to TRBJ1-1; D is unresolved. Trimming took 7 bases from V and 7 from J, leaving 16 bases between them. This CDR3 spans 13 amino acids. DNA for the CDR3: TGTGCCAGCAACGCCCTGGAAAAAGGTGAAGCTTTCTTT. Its protein product is CASNALEKGEAFF.

This clone was detected only a few times. The rearrangement links TRBV6-4 to TRBJ2-2; maybe TRBD2 (6 bases). CDR3 length equals 14 residues. Germline-derived CDR1 and CDR2 are MRHNA and SNTAGT. Trimming took off 3 bases at V and 3 bases at J, with 8 bases between the two ends. In DNA form, the CDR3 reads TGTGCCAGCAGTGAGGGGGGAGACACCGGGGAGCTGTTTTTT. It specifies CASSEGGDTGELFF.

This chain connects TRBV7-9 to TRBJ1-1; TRBD1 is a possible D gene (5 bases). Germline CDR1 reads SEHNR; CDR2 reads FQNEAQ (reference sequence). This CDR3 region has 15 residues. Between the trimmed V and J ends, which lost 5 bases and 4 bases, there was a span of 17 bases. In DNA, the CDR3 is TGTGCCAGCAGCCCGCCCTACAGGTCTGGCACTGAAGCTTTCTTT. Translation: CASSPPYRSGTEAFF.

The V and J genes are TRBV6-2 or TRBV6-3 and TRBJ2-1; weak D call: TRBD2 (5 bases). CDR1 MNHEY and CDR2 SVGEGT come from the germline V gene. The V end lost 5 bases, the J end lost 9 bases, and 14 bases lay between the germline ends. The CDR3 extends over 13 amino acids. The CDR3, as DNA: TGTGCCAGCAGTGAGGGCGCCCCTCCTGAGCAGTTCTTC. The encoded protein is CASSEGAPPEQFF.

The chain links TRBV28 to TRBJ1-4; D remains ambiguous. Trimming pared 1 base from V and 7 bases from J, leaving 16 bases between. The CDR3 is made up of 16 amino acids. The germline V gene has CDR1 MDHEN and CDR2 SYDVKM. The CDR3 region has the DNA TGTGCCAGCAGTTTATCCCCTATGAGTCCGGGTGAAAAACTGTTTTTT. Protein product: CASSLSPMSPGEKLFF.

The rearrangement uses TRBV6-5 and TRBJ1-2; tentative D call: TRBD1 (6 bases). Between the trimmed V and J ends, which lost 7 bases and 6 bases, there was a span of 18 bases. Per the germline V gene, CDR1 is MNHEY and CDR2 is SVGAGI. This CDR3 contains 14 residues. CDR3 DNA sequence: TGTGCCAGCAATACGCCCGGGGGCAGGGATGGCTACACCTTC. It is translated as CASNTPGGRDGYTF.

The chain recombines TRBV30 with TRBJ1-1; D possibly corresponds to TRBD1 (6 bases). Per the germline V gene, CDR1 is GTSNPN and CDR2 is SVGIG (reference sequence). V was cut by 1 base and J by 1 base, with 10 bases left in between. This CDR3 is built from 14 residues. The DNA of the CDR3 is TGTGCCTGGAGTGCAACAGGGCCGAACACTGAAGCTTTCTTT. This codes for CAWSATGPNTEAFF.

V is TRBV9 and J is TRBJ1-1; TRBD1 agrees at 8 bases. CDR1 is SGDLS, CDR2 YYNGEE, per germline. This CDR3 comprises 15 residues. J lost 4 bases, V lost 0 bases, and 5 bases had no gene match. CDR3 region: CASSVDQGAGTEAFF. As DNA, the CDR3 is TGTGCCAGCAGCGTAGACCAGGGGGCAGGCACTGAAGCTTTCTTT.